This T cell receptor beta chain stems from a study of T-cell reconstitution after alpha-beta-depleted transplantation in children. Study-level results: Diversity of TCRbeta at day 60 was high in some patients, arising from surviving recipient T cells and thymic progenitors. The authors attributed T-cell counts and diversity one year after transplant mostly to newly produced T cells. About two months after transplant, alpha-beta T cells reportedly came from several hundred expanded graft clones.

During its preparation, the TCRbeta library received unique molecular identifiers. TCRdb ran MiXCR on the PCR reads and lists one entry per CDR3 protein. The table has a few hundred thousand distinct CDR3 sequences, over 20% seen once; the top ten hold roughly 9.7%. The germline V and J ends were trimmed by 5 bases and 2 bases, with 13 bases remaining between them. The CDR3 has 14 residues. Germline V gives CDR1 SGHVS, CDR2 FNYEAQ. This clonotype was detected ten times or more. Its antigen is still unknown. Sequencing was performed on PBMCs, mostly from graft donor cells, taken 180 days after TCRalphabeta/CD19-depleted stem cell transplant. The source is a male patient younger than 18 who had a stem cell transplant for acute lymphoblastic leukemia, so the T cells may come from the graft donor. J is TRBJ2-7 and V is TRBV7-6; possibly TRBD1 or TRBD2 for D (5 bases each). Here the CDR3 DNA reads TGTGCCAGCAGCCTGACAGCGGTTCCCTACGAGCAGTACTTC. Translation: CASSLTAVPYEQYF.